This T cell receptor (beta chain) was retrieved from a study of blood T cell repertoires in COVID-19. About the study: Samples of COVID-19 (acute and convalescent) were obtained from the United States, Italy and Spain.

CDR3 length: 14 amino acids. Between the trimmed V and J ends, which lost 5 bases and 6 bases, there was a span of 13 bases. Germline lookup yields CDR1 SEHNR and CDR2 FQNEAQ (reference sequence). This clone was seen once. Profiled with immunoSEQ multiplex PCR; TCRdb holds only in-frame clones, not every one. The data contain approximately 180,000 clones, roughly 87% of them singletons. This chain connects TRBV7-9 to TRBJ1-4; no clear D. The sequence derives from a woman aged 70-85 years with acute or convalescent COVID-19. Sequencing used peripheral blood. CDR3 sequence (DNA): TGTGCCAGCAGCCAAGGAGATTGGGATGAAAAACTGTTTTTT. Its translation is CASSQGDWDEKLFF.